These 13 T cell receptor beta chains came from one sample sequenced in a study of blood T cell repertoires in COVID-19. Repertoires were generated with immunoSEQ multiplex PCR, while TCRdb's copy carries only in-frame clones and drops some. The sample holds 200,000 to 250,000 clones; roughly 80% are singletons and the top ten take around 3.5%. The material sequenced was peripheral blood. The receptors derive from a young woman with acute or convalescent COVID-19.

V usage is TRBV10-3 and J usage is TRBJ1-3; D unresolved. The CDR3 is made up of 11 amino acids. Germline V gives CDR1 ENHRY, CDR2 SYGVKD. Trimming pared 11 bases from V and 2 bases from J, leaving 7 bases between. The CDR3 DNA reads TGTGCCGCAAGCCCTGGAAACACCATATATTTT. Encoded protein: CAASPGNTIYF.

The J gene is TRBJ1-3, the V gene TRBV21-1; the table's D call, TRBD1, was not checked against the DNA. TRBV21-1 is described as a pseudogene. This CDR3 contains 16 residues. The CDR3 DNA is TGTGCCAGCAGCAAAGCTAGGGGCCCCTCTGGAAACACCATATATTTT. This sequence encodes CASSKARGPSGNTIYF.

The genes are TRBV6-2 or TRBV6-3 and TRBJ2-7, with D perhaps TRBD1 (7 bases). Germline CDR1 and CDR2: MNHEY and SVGEGT. V shed 4 bases and J shed 1 base, with 14 bases lying between them. The CDR3 is 15 amino acids. CDR3 amino acids: CASSWGDSVSYEQYF. The CDR3 region has the DNA TGTGCCAGCAGTTGGGGGGACAGCGTTTCCTACGAGCAGTACTTC.

This rearrangement joins TRBV11-3 to TRBJ2-5; 7 bases match TRBD1. Trimming took 4 bases from V and 5 from J; bases not matched to a gene: 4. CDR1 and CDR2 (germline): SGHNT, YENEEA. CDR3 length: 13 residues. CDR3 DNA sequence: TGTGCCAGCAGCTCGAGGGGGCAGGAGACCCAGTACTTC. As protein: CASSSRGQETQYF. Variable domain in full (rest from reference TRBV11-3 and TRBJ2-5): EAGVVQSPRYKIIEKKQPVAFWCNPISGHNTLYWYLQNLGQGPELLIRYENEEAVDDSQLPKDRFSAERLKGVDSTLKIQPAELGDSAVYLCASSSRGQETQYFGPGTRLLVL.

This chain joins TRBV10-3 and TRBJ1-1; 10 nucleotides match TRBD1. The J segment lost 0 bases and the V segment lost 1 base, leaving 14 bases of the junction unmatched. The CDR3 runs to 20 residues. Germline assignment: CDR1 ENHRY and CDR2 SYGVKD. The CDR3 region has the DNA TGTGCCATCAGTGAGTTCCCAATACCGGGACAGGGGAAAATGAACACTGAAGCTTTCTTT. Translation: CAISEFPIPGQGKMNTEAFF.

J is TRBJ2-1 and V is TRBV29-1; TRBD2 is a possible D gene (5 bases). The CDR3 loop spans 12 amino acids. The V gene's germline CDR1 is SQVTM and CDR2 ANQGSEA. Trimming took 7 bases from V and 0 from J, leaving 7 bases between them. The CDR3: CSARDSYNEQFF. Here the CDR3 DNA reads TGCAGCGCCCGGGACTCCTACAATGAGCAGTTCTTC.

The CDR3 DNA follows: TGCGCCAGCAGCCGTGGCCGCGACAGGGCCCACGAGCAGTACTTC. Translating gives CASSRGRDRAHEQYF. The rearrangement joins TRBV5-1 to TRBJ2-7; 7 nucleotides match TRBD1. Germline V CDR1 and CDR2: SGHRS, YFSETQ. V gave up 4 bases and J gave up 5 bases; unmatched junction bases: 12. The CDR3 runs to 15 residues.

This sequence joins TRBV18 and TRBJ2-3, with a weak D call TRBD2 (5 bases). Germline V gene data show CDR1 as KGHSH and CDR2 as LQKENI. Trimming removed 2 bases at V and 5 bases at J, with 11 bases between. This CDR3 is 14 amino acids long. CDR3 bases: TGTGCCAGCTCACCAGGAGATGAGGGAGATACGCAGTATTTT. As protein: CASSPGDEGDTQYF.

The gene calls are TRBV19 and TRBJ2-1; 8 bases align to TRBD2. CDR1 LNHDA and CDR2 SQIVND come from the germline V gene (reference sequence). The CDR3 has 14 residues. The V and J ends lost 6 bases and 5 bases, in that order; junction bases with no gene match: 6. Here the CDR3 reads CASSGSGTHNEQFF. As DNA, the CDR3 is TGTGCCAGTAGCGGTAGCGGGACCCACAATGAGCAGTTCTTC.

This chain connects TRBV27 to TRBJ2-2; the D gene is possibly TRBD2 (5 bases). The germline CDR1 and CDR2 sequences are MNHEY and SMNVEV (reference sequence). The CDR3 loop spans 17 amino acids. Trimming pared 0 bases from V and 1 base from J, leaving 12 bases between. In DNA form, the CDR3 reads TGTGCCAGCAGTTTATCGATTAGGGAGAAGAACACCGGGGAGCTGTTTTTT. It encodes CASSLSIREKNTGELFF.

The V and J genes are TRBV6-2 or TRBV6-3 and TRBJ1-1; D gene ambiguous. The germline V and J ends were trimmed by 4 bases and 7 bases, with 13 bases remaining between them. CDR1 is MNHEY and CDR2 is SVGEGT in the germline V gene. The CDR3 runs 13 residues. The CDR3 region is CASSFLLAGEAFF. DNA for the CDR3: TGTGCCAGCAGTTTCCTTCTGGCGGGTGAAGCTTTCTTT.

The chain has TRBV11-2 and TRBJ2-5, with 8 nucleotides matching TRBD2. J lost 5 bases, V lost 3 bases, and 8 bases had no gene match. CDR1 is SGHAT, CDR2 FQNNGV, per germline. This CDR3 contains 15 residues. The CDR3 DNA sequence: TGTGCCAGCAGCTTCCTAAGCGGGAGATGGGAGACCCAGTACTTC. Amino acids: CASSFLSGRWETQYF.

The V gene is TRBV21-1, the J gene TRBJ2-7; no DNA check was done on the table's D call, TRBD1. TRBV21-1 is a pseudogene. The CDR3 covers 17 residues. This CDR3 reads CASSKKGGGGRPYEQYF. CDR3 DNA sequence: TGTGCCAGCAGCAAAAAGGGAGGAGGGGGCCGGCCCTACGAGCAGTACTTC.